The 6 T cell receptor beta chains in this list originate from one sample, sequenced in a study of long-term antiretroviral therapy in people with HIV. Sequencing used immunoSEQ v3.0 at survey level. Clones were read by immunoSEQ multiplex PCR, and TCRdb kept only the in-frame ones, dropping some. Here the sample spans 25,000 to 30,000 clones, about 95% being singletons. Specimen: unsorted PBMCs, collected 5.3 years after starting antiretroviral therapy. Receptors originate from a man aged 25-45 years with HIV.

The V gene is TRBV19, the J gene TRBJ2-7; 10 bases are a match to TRBD2. Germline loops: CDR1 LNHDA, CDR2 SQIVND (reference sequence). This CDR3 has 18 residues. Unmatched junction bases numbered 15, after V lost 6 bases and J lost 1 base. The DNA of the CDR3 is TGTGCCAGTAGCCTGGGGCTAGCGGGGGACCCACAGTCCTACGAGCAGTACTTC. It is translated as CASSLGLAGDPQSYEQYF.

With respect to this clone: One end of the junction does not line up with germline, which may come from a read error. This CDR3 reads CASSLGAGNTGELFF. The DNA for the CDR3 is TGTGCTAGCAGCTTAGGAGCGGGGAACACCGGGGAGCTGTTTTTT. This chain uses TRBV7-7 with TRBJ2-2; weak D call: TRBD2 (6 bases). CDR1 and CDR2 from the germline V gene are SSHAT and FNYEAQ (reference sequence). The CDR3 sequence is 15 residues long.

The chain combines TRBV30 with TRBJ1-5; 8 nucleotides line up with TRBD1. After removal of 3 bases from V and 4 bases from J, the junction contained 5 bases not matched to a gene. In germline, CDR1 is GTSNPN, CDR2 SVGIG (reference sequence). CDR3 length equals 14 residues. CDR3 sequence: CAWRGQGTNQPQHF. CDR3 in DNA: TGTGCCTGGAGAGGACAGGGTACGAATCAGCCCCAGCATTTT. The complete variable domain, with remaining parts taken from reference TRBV30 and TRBJ1-5, reads SQTIHQWPATLVQPVGSPLSLECTVEGTSNPNLYWYRQAAGRGLQLLFYSVGIGQISSEVPQNLSASRPQDRQFILSSKKLLLSDSGFYLCAWRGQGTNQPQHFGDGTRLSIL.

The chain uses TRBV4-3 and TRBJ2-7; 8 bases line up with TRBD1. Losses at the gene ends were 2 bases for V and 3 bases for J; bases not matched to a gene: 6. CDR1 LGHNA and CDR2 YSLEER come from the germline V gene. This CDR3 is built from 15 residues. Here the CDR3 reads CASSQTGTGYYEQYF. CDR3 DNA sequence: TGCGCCAGCAGCCAAACCGGGACAGGTTACTACGAGCAGTACTTC.

The chain carries TRBV6-1 and TRBJ2-7; the D gene could be TRBD1 or TRBD2 (5 bases each). The CDR3 is 14 amino acids. Trimming left V 2 bases short and J 3 bases short, with 11 bases between. CDR1 MNHNS and CDR2 SASEGT come from the germline V gene. This chain's CDR3 is CASSERGVVYEQYF. CDR3 nucleotides: TGTGCCAGCAGTGAACGAGGGGTAGTCTACGAGCAGTACTTC.

The chain recombines TRBV7-8 with TRBJ2-5; D might be TRBD2 (5 bases). Between the trimmed V and J ends, which lost 5 bases and 5 bases, there was a span of 12 bases. This CDR3 has 13 amino acids. Per germline, CDR1 SGHVS and CDR2 FQNEAQ. CDR3 sequence reads: CASSPGGRETQYF. CDR3 coding DNA: TGTGCCAGCAGCCCTGGAGGCCGGGAGACCCAGTACTTC.